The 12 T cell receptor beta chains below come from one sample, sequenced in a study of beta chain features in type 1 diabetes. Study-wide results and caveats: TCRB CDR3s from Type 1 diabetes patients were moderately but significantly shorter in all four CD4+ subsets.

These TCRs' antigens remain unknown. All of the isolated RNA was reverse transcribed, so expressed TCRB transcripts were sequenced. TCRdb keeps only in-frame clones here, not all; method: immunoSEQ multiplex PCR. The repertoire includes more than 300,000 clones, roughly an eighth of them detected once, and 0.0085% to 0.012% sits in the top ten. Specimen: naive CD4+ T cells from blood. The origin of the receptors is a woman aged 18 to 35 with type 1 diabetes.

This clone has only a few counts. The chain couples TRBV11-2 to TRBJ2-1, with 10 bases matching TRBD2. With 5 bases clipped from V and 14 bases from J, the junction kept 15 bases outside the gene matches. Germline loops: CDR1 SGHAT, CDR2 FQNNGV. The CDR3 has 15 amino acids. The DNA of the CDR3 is TGTGCCAGCAGCCCACGGACTAGCGGTCTGCTTAGAGAGTTCTTC. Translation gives CASSPRTSGLLREFF.

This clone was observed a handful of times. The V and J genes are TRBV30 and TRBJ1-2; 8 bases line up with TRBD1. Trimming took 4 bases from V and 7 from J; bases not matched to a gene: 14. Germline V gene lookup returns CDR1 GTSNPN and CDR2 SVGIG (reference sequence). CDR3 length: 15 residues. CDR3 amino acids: CAWTRGGRGQGGYTF. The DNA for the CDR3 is TGTGCCTGGACCCGTGGGGGCAGGGGGCAAGGTGGCTACACCTTC.

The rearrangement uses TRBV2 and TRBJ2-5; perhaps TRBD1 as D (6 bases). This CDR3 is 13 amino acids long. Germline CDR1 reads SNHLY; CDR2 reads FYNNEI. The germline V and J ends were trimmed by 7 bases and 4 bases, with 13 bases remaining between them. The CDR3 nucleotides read TGTGCCAGCATCGCAGGGGTTGGAGAGACCCAGTACTTC. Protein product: CASIAGVGETQYF.

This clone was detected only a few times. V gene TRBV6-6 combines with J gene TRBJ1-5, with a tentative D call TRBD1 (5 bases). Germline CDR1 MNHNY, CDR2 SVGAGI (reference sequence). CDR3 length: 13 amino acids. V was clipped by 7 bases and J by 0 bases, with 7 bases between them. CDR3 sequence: CASIDSSNQPQHF. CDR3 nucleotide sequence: TGTGCCAGCATCGACAGTAGCAATCAGCCCCAGCATTTT.

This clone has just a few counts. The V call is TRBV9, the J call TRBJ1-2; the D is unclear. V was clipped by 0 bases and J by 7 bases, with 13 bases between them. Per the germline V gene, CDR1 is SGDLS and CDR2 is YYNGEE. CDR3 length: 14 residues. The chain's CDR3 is CASSVGGDVGGYTF. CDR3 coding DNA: TGTGCCAGCAGCGTAGGGGGAGATGTTGGTGGCTACACCTTC.

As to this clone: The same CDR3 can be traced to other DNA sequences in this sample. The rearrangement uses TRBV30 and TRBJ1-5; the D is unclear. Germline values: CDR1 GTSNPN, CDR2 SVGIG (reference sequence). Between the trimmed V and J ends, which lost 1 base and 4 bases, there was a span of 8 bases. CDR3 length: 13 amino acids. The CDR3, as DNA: TGTGCCTGGAGTGCGGGAGGGAATCAGCCCCAGCATTTT. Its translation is CAWSAGGNQPQHF.

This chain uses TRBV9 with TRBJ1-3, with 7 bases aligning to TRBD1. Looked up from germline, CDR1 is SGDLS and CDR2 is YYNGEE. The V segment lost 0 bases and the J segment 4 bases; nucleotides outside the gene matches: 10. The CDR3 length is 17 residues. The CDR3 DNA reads TGTGCCAGCAGCGTAGCTCTGGAGGGGGCTTTGGGAAACACCATATATTTT. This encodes CASSVALEGALGNTIYF. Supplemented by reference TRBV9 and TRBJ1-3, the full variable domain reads DSGVTQTPKHLITATGQRVTLRCSPRSGDLSVYWYQQSLDQGLQFLIQYYNGEERAKGNILERFSAQQFPDLHSELNLSSLELGDSALYFCASSVALEGALGNTIYFGEGSWLTVV.

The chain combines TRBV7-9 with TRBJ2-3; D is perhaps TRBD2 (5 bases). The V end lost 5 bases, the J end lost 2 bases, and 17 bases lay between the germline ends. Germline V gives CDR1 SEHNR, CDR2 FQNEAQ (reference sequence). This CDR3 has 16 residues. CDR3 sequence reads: CASSLLEGPITDTQYF. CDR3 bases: TGTGCCAGCAGCCTACTCGAGGGCCCCATCACAGATACGCAGTATTTT.

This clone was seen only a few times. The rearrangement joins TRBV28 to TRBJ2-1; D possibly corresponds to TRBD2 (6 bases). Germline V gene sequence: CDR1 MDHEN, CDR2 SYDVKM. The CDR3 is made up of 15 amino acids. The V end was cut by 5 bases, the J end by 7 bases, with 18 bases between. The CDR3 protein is CASSTPGLNLNEQFF. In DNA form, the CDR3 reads TGTGCCAGCAGTACCCCGGGACTGAATCTTAATGAGCAGTTCTTC.

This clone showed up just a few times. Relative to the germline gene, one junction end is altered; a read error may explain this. DNA of the CDR3: TGTGCCAGCTCACCACCGATGACACCCTCCCACGAGCAGTACTTC. Translated, it gives CASSPPMTPSHEQYF. V usage is TRBV18 and J usage is TRBJ2-7; D remains ambiguous. In germline, CDR1 is KGHSH, CDR2 LQKENI. CDR3 size: 15 residues.

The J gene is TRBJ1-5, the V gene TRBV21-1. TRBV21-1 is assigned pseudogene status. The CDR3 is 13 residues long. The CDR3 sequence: CASSSQGGQPQHF. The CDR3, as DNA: TGTGCCAGCAGCTCGCAGGGAGGTCAGCCCCAGCATTTT.

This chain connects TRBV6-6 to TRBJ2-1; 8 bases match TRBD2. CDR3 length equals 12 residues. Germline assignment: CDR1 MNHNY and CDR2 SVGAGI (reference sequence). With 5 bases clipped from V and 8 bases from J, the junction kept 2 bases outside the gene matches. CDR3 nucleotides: TGTGCCAGCAGTGGACTAGCTGATGAGCAGTTCTTC. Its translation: CASSGLADEQFF.